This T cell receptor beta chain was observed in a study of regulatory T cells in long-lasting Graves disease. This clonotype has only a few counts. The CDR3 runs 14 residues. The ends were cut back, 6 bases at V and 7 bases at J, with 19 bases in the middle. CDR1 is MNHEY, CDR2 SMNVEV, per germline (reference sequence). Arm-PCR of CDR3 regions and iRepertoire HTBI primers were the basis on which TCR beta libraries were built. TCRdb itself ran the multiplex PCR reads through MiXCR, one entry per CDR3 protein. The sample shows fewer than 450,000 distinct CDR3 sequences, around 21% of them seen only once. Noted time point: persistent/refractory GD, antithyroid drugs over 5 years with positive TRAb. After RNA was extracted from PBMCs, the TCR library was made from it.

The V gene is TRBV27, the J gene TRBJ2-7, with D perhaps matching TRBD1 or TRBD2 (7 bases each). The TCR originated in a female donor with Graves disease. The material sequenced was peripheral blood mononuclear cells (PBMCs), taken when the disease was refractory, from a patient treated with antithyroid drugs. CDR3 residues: CASRSGGGRGEQYF. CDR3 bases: TGTGCCAGCAGATCAGGGGGGGGGAGGGGGGAGCAGTACTTC.